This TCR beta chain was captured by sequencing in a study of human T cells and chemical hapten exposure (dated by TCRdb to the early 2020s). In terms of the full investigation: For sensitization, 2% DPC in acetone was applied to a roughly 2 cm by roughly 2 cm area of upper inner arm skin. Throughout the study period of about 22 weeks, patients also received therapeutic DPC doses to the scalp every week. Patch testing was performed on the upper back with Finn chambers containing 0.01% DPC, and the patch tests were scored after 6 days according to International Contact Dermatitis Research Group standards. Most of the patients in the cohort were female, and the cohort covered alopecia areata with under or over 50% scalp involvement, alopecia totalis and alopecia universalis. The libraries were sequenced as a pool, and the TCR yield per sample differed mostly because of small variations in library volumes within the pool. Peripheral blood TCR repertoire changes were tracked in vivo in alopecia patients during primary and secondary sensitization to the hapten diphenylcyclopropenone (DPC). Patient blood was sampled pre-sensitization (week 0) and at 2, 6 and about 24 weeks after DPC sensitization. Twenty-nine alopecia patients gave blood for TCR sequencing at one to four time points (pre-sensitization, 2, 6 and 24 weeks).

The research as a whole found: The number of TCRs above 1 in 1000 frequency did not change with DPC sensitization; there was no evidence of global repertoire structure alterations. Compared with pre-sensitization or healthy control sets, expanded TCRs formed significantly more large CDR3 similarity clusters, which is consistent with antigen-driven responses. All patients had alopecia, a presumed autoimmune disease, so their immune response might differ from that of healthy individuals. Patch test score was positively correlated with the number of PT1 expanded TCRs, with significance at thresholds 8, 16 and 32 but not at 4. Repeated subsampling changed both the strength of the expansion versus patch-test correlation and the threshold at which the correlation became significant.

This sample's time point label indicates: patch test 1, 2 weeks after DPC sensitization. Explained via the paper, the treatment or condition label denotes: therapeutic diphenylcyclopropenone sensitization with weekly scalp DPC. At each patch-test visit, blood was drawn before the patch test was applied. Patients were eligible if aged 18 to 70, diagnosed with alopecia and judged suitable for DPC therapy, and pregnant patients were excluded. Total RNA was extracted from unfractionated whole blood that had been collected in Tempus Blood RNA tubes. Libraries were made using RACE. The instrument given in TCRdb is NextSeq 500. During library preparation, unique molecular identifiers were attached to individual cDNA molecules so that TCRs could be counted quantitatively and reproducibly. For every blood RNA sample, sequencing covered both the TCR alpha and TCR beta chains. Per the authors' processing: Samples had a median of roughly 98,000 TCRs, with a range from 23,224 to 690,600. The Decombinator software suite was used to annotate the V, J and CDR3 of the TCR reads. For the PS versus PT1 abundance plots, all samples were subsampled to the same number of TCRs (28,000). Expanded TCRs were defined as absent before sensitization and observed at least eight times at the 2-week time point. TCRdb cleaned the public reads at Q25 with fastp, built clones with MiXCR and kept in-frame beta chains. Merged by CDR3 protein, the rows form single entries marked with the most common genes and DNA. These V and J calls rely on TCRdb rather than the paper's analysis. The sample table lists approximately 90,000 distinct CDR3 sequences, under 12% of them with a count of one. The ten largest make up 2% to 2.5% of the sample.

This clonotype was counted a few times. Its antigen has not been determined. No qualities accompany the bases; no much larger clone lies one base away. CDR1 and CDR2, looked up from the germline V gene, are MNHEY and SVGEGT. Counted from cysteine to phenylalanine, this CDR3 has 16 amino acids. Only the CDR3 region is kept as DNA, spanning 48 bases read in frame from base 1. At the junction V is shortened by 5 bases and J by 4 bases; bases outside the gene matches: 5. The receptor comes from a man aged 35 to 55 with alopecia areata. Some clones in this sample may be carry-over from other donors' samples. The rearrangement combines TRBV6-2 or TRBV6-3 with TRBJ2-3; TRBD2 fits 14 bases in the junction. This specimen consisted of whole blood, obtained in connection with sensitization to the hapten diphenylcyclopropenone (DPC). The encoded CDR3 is CASSTGLAGVSDTQYF. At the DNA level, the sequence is TGTGCCAGCAGTACGGGACTAGCGGGAGTCTCAGATACGCAGTATTTT.